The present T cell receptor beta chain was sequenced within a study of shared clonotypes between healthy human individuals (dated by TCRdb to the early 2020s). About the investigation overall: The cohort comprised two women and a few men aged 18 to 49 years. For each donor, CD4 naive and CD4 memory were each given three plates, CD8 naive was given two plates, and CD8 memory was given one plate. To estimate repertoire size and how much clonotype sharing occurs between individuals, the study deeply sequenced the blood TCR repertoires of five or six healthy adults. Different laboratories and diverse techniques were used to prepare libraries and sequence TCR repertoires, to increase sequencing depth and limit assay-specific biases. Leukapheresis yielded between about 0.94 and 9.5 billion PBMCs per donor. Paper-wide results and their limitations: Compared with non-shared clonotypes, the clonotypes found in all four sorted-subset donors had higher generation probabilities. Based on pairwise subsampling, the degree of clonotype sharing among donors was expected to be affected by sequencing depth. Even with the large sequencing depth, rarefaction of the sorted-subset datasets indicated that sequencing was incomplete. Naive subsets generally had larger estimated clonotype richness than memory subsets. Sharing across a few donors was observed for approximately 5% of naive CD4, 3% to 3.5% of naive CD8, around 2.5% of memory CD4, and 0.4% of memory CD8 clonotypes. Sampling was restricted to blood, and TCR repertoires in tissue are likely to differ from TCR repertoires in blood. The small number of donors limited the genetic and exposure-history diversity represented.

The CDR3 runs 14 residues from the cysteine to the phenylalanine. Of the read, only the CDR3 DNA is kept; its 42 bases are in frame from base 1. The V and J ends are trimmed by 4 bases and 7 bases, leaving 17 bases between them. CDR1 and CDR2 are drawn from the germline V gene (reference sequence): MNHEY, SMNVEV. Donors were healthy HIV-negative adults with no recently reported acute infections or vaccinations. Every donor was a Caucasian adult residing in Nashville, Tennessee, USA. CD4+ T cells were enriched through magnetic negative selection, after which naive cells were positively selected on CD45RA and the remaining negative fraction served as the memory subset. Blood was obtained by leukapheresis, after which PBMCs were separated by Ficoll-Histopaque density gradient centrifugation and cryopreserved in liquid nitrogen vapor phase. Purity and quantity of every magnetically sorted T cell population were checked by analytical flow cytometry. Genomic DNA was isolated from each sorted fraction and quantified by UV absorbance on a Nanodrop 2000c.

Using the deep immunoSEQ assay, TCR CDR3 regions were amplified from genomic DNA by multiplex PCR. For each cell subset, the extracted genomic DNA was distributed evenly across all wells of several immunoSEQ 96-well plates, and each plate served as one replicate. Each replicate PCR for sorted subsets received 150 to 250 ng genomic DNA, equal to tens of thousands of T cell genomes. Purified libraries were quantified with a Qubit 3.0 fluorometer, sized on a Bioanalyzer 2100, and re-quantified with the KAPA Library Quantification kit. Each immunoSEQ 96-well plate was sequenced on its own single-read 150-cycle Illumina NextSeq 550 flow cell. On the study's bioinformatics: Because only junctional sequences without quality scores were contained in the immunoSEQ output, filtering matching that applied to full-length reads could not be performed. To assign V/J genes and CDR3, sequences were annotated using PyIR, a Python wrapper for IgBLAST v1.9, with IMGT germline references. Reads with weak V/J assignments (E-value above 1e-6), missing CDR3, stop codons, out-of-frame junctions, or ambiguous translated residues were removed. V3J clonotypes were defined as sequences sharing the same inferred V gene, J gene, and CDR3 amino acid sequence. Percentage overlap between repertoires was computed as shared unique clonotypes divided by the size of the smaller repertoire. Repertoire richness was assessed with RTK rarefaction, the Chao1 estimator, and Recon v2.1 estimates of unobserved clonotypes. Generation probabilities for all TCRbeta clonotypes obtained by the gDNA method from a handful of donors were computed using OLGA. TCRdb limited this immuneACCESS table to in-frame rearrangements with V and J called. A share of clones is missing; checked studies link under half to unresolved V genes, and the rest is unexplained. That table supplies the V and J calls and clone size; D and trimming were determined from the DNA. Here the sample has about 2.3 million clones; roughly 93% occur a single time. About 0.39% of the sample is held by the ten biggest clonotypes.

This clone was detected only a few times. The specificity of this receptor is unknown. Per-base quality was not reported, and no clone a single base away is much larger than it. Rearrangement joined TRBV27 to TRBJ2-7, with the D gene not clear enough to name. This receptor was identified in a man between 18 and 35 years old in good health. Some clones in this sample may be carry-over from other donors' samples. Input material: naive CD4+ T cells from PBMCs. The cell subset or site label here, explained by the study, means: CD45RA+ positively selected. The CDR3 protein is CASSSVDVVWEQYF. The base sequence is TGTGCCAGCAGTTCGGTCGACGTGGTGTGGGAGCAGTACTTC.